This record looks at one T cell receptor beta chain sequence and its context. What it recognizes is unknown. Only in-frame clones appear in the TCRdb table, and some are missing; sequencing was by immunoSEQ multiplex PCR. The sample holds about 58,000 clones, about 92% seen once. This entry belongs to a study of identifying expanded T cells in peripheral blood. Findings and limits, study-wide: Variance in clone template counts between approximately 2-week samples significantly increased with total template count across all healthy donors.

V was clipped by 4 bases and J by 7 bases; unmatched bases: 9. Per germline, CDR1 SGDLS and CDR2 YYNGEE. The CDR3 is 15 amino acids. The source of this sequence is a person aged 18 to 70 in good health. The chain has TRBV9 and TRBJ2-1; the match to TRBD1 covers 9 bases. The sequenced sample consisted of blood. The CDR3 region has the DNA TGTGCCAGCAGCAAGCGGACAGGGGTAGGTAATGAGCAGTTCTTC. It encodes CASSKRTGVGNEQFF.